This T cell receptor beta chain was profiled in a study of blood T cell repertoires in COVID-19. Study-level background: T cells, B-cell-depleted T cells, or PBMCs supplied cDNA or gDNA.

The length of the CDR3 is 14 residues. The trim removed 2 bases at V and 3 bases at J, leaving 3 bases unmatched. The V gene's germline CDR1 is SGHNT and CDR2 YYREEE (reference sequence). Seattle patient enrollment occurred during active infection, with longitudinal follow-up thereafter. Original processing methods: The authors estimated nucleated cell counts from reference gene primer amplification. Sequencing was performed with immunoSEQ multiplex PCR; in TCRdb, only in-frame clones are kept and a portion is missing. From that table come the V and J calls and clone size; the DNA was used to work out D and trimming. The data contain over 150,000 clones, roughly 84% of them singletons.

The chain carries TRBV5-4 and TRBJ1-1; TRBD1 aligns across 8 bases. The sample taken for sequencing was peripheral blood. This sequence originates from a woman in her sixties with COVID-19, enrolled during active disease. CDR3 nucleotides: TGTGCCAGCAGCTTAAAGACAGGGGACACTGAAGCTTTCTTT. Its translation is CASSLKTGDTEAFF.